Each of the 18 T cell receptor beta chains below was sequenced from the same sample in a study of technical replicates of blood from several donors. Data came from immunoSEQ multiplex PCR; TCRdb stores just in-frame clones and leaves some out. The sample has 68,000 or so clones, roughly 97% seen once. Material: T cells isolated from PBMCs. Source of these receptors: a human donor in good health.

The chain is built from TRBV27 and TRBJ1-1, with D tentatively TRBD1 (5 bases). V was clipped by 2 bases and J by 5 bases, with 9 bases between them. The CDR3 contains 13 residues. Germline V gene sequence: CDR1 MNHEY, CDR2 SMNVEV (reference sequence). In DNA form, the CDR3 reads TGTGCCAGCAGTTTAGGACAAGTTACTGAAGCTTTCTTT. Translated: CASSLGQVTEAFF.

This chain connects TRBV5-4 to TRBJ1-1; D gene ambiguous. V was shortened by 2 bases and J by 6 bases, with 5 bases between the two germline ends. Germline V gives CDR1 SGHNT, CDR2 YYREEE (reference sequence). This CDR3 has 11 amino acids. The CDR3 region is CASSFNSEAFF. The CDR3 DNA reads TGTGCCAGCAGCTTTAACTCTGAAGCTTTCTTT. Looking up the rest from reference TRBV5-4 and TRBJ1-1 gives the full variable domain: ETGVTQSPTHLIKTRGQQVTLRCSSQSGHNTVSWYQQALGQGPQFIFQYYREEENGRGNFPPRFSGLQFPNYSSELNVNALELDDSALYLCASSFNSEAFFGQGTRLTVV.

The V call is TRBV25-1, the J call TRBJ2-3; possible D gene TRBD2, 6 bases. V was clipped by 2 bases and J by 5 bases, with 14 bases between them. Germline CDR1 MGHDK, CDR2 SYGVNS. This CDR3 is 15 amino acids long. This chain's CDR3 is CASSEDQGEEDTQYF. CDR3 coding DNA: TGTGCCAGCAGTGAAGATCAAGGGGAGGAAGATACGCAGTATTTT.

This rearrangement joins TRBV9 to TRBJ1-3, with a tentative D call TRBD1 (5 bases). Trimming left V 4 bases short and J 1 base short, with 9 bases between. This CDR3 contains 14 residues. CDR1 and CDR2 (germline): SGDLS, YYNGEE. CDR3 region: CASSRTMSGNTIYF. The CDR3 coding sequence is TGTGCCAGCAGCCGGACAATGTCTGGAAACACCATATATTTT.

CDR3 amino acids: CASSPPGRGTYNEQFF. CDR3 DNA sequence: TGTGCCAGCTCACCCCCCGGCAGGGGGACTTACAATGAGCAGTTCTTC. The rearrangement joins TRBV18 to TRBJ2-1; D may be TRBD1 (7 bases). Trimming pared 3 bases from V and 4 bases from J, leaving 16 bases between. The CDR3 runs to 16 residues. Germline-derived CDR1 and CDR2 are KGHSH and LQKENI.

This chain connects TRBV2 to TRBJ2-2, with D possibly matching TRBD2 (6 bases). The CDR3 has 17 amino acids. Trimming removed 4 bases at V and 3 bases at J, with 18 bases between. Germline CDR1 is SNHLY and CDR2 is FYNNEI. The CDR3 DNA follows: TGTGCCAGCAGTGGGGCGGGAAAGGGGCCTGACACCGGGGAGCTGTTTTTT. Its translation is CASSGAGKGPDTGELFF.

The chain carries TRBV10-1 and TRBJ1-4; 8 bases agree with TRBD1. CDR1 and CDR2 (germline): WNHNN, SYGVQD (reference sequence). The V gene end was trimmed by 4 bases and the J gene end by 6 bases; junction bases not matched to a gene: 4. The CDR3 length is 14 residues. The CDR3 DNA reads as TGCGCCAGCAGTGCCAGGGGGCGCCATGAAAAACTGTTTTTT. It translates to CASSARGRHEKLFF.

This clone showed up just once. The chain employs TRBV28 and TRBJ2-7; perhaps TRBD1 as D (5 bases). CDR3 size: 12 residues. From germline, CDR1 is MDHEN and CDR2 SYDVKM. Trimming removed 2 bases at V and 10 bases at J, with 12 bases between. CDR3 DNA sequence: TGTGCCAGCAGTTTAGCACAGGTGGTTCAGTACTTC. Amino acid sequence: CASSLAQVVQYF.

The rearrangement uses TRBV4-3 and TRBJ1-5; TRBD1 might be the D (6 bases). V lost 5 bases and J 0 bases, leaving 20 bases between the germline ends. Germline-derived CDR1 and CDR2 are LGHNA and YSLEER. The CDR3 runs to 18 residues. In nucleotides, the CDR3 is TGCGCCAGCAGCGACGTACTTAGGGGGGGCCATAGCAATCAGCCCCAGCATTTT. It yields the protein CASSDVLRGGHSNQPQHF.

This chain links TRBV7-9 with TRBJ1-2; unclear D gene. The germline gives CDR1 SEHNR, CDR2 FQNEAQ (reference sequence). The CDR3 consists of 13 residues. Trimming left V 3 bases short and J 6 bases short, with 11 bases between. CDR3 loop: CASSFPESNGYTF. The CDR3 bases are TGTGCCAGCAGCTTCCCGGAGAGCAATGGCTACACCTTC.

The V and J genes are TRBV19 and TRBJ2-1, with a weak D call TRBD2 (6 bases). Germline CDR1 LNHDA, CDR2 SQIVND (reference sequence). The CDR3 runs 14 residues. V gave up 3 bases and J gave up 4 bases, with 10 bases separating them. The CDR3, as DNA: TGTGCCAGTAGTATCCTAGCGAGATACAATGAGCAGTTCTTC. Amino acids: CASSILARYNEQFF.

This clone was recorded only once. This chain links TRBV4-2 with TRBJ1-5; D is possibly TRBD1 (6 bases). From germline, CDR1 is LGHNA and CDR2 YNFKEQ. The CDR3 is made up of 14 amino acids. V was cut by 4 bases and J by 5 bases, with 12 bases left in between. The CDR3 DNA sequence: TGTGCCAGCAGCCCAACGACAGGTCATCAGCCCCAGCATTTT. It codes for CASSPTTGHQPQHF.

The genes are TRBV19 and TRBJ1-1, with D possibly TRBD1 on 6 matching bases. The V end was cut by 6 bases, the J end by 4 bases, with 18 bases between. This CDR3 has 15 residues. From germline, CDR1 is LNHDA and CDR2 SQIVND (reference sequence). The CDR3 nucleotides read TGTGCCAGTAGCTCCGGGACACAAGTTTTCACTGAAGCTTTCTTT. Its protein product is CASSSGTQVFTEAFF.

The chain joins TRBV5-6 to TRBJ1-1; 7 nucleotides line up with TRBD1. Germline assignment: CDR1 SGHDT and CDR2 YYEEEE. The CDR3 consists of 15 residues. The junction had 7 bases not matched to a gene; V was cut back by 4 bases and J by 1 base. Here the CDR3 reads CASSLTGTRNTEAFF. The CDR3 DNA is TGTGCCAGCAGCCTGACAGGGACAAGGAACACTGAAGCTTTCTTT.

The rearrangement links TRBV5-4 to TRBJ2-7; 11 bases line up with TRBD1. Losses at the gene ends were 4 bases for V and 0 bases for J; bases not matched to a gene: 3. Germline-derived CDR1 and CDR2 are SGHNT and YYREEE (reference sequence). This CDR3 comprises 15 residues. The CDR3 DNA reads as TGTGCCAGCAGCCCGGGGACAGGGGGCTCCTACGAGCAGTACTTC. It yields the protein CASSPGTGGSYEQYF. Complete variable domain (other parts from reference TRBV5-4 and TRBJ2-7): ETGVTQSPTHLIKTRGQQVTLRCSSQSGHNTVSWYQQALGQGPQFIFQYYREEENGRGNFPPRFSGLQFPNYSSELNVNALELDDSALYLCASSPGTGGSYEQYFGPGTRLTVT.

This clone was detected only once. The chain couples TRBV5-1 to TRBJ1-1; possibly TRBD1 for D (6 bases). CDR1 SGHRS and CDR2 YFSETQ come from the germline V gene. Trimming cost V 4 bases and J 1 base, with 11 bases left between them. This CDR3 contains 14 residues. The CDR3 region has the DNA TGCGCCAGCAGCACGGGAGGGGGGAACACTGAAGCTTTCTTT. Amino acids: CASSTGGGNTEAFF.

The chain carries TRBV19 and TRBJ2-5; TRBD1 matches 7 bases. J gave up 2 bases and V 6 bases, and 0 bases lay outside the gene matches. Germline V gives CDR1 LNHDA, CDR2 SQIVND (reference sequence). This CDR3 comprises 12 residues. The CDR3 nucleotides read TGTGCCAGTAGCAGGGGGCAAGAGACCCAGTACTTC. Translated, it gives CASSRGQETQYF.

The chain carries TRBV7-6 and TRBJ2-7; D is possibly TRBD1 (6 bases). V gave up 2 bases and J gave up 3 bases, with 8 bases separating them. There are 13 residues in the CDR3. Germline V gene sequence: CDR1 SGHVS, CDR2 FNYEAQ. CDR3 sequence reads: CASSLRTVYEQYF. The CDR3 DNA is TGTGCCAGCAGCTTAAGGACAGTCTACGAGCAGTACTTC.